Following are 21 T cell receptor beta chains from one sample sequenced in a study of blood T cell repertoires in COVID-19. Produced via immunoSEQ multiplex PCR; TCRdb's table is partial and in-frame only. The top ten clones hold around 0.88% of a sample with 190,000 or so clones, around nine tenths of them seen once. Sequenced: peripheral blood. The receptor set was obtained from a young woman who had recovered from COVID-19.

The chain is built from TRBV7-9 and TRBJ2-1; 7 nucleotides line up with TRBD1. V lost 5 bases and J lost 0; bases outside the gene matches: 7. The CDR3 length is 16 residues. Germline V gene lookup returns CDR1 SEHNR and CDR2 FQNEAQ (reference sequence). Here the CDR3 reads CASSPPGGYSYNEQFF. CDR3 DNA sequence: TGTGCCAGCAGCCCCCCAGGGGGATACTCCTACAATGAGCAGTTCTTC.

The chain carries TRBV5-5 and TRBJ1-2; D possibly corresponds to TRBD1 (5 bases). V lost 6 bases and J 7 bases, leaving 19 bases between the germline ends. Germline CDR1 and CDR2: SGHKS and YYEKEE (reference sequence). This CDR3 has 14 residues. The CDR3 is CASNPQGRLGGYTF. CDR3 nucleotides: TGTGCCAGCAACCCTCAGGGTCGTTTAGGTGGCTACACCTTC.

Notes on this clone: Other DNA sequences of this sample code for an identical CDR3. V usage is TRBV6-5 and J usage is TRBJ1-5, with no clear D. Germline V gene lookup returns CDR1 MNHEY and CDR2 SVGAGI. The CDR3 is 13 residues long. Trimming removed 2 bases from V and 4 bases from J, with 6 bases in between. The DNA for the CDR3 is TGTGCCAGCAGTTACGGGAGTAATCAGCCCCAGCATTTT. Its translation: CASSYGSNQPQHF.

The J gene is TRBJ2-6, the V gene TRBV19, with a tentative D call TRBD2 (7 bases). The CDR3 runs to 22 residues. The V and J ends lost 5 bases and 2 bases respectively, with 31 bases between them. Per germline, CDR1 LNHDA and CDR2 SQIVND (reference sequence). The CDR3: CASSGHRGAQLHGNTGANVLTF. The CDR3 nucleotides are TGTGCCAGTAGTGGCCATCGGGGGGCCCAATTACACGGAAATACTGGGGCCAACGTCCTGACTTTC.

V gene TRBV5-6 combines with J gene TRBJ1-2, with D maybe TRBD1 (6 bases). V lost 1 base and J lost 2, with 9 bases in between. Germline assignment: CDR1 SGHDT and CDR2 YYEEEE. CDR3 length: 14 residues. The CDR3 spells CASSLTGSNYGYTF. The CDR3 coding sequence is TGTGCCAGCAGCTTGACAGGGTCCAACTATGGCTACACCTTC.

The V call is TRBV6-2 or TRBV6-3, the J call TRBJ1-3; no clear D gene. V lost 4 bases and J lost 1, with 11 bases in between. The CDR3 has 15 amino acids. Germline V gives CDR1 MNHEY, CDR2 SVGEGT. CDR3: CASSLISGSGNTIYF. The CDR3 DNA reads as TGTGCCAGCAGTTTAATCTCGGGTTCTGGAAACACCATATATTTT.

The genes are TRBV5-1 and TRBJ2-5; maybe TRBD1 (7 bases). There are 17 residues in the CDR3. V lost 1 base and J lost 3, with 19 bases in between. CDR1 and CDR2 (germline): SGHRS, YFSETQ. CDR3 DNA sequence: TGCGCCAGCAGCTTGCTGTTTGGAGGGACAGCAGAAGAGACCCAGTACTTC. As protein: CASSLLFGGTAEETQYF.

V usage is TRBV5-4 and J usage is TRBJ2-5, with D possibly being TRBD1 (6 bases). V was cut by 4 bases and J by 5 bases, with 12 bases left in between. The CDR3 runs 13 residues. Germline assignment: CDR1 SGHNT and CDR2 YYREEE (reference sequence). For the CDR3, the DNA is TGTGCCAGCAGCGTGACAGGAGGCGAGACCCAGTACTTC. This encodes CASSVTGGETQYF.

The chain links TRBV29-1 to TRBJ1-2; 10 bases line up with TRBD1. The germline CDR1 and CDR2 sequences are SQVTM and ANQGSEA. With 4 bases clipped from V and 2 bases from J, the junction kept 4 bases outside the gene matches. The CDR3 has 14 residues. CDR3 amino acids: CSVGQGAANYGYTF. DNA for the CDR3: TGCAGCGTTGGACAGGGGGCGGCGAACTATGGCTACACCTTC.

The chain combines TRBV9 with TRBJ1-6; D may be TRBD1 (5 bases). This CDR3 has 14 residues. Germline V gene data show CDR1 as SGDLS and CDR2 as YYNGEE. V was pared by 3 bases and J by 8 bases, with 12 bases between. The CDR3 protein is CASSAGTSHSPLHF. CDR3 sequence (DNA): TGTGCCAGCAGCGCGGGGACTTCTCATTCACCCCTCCACTTT.

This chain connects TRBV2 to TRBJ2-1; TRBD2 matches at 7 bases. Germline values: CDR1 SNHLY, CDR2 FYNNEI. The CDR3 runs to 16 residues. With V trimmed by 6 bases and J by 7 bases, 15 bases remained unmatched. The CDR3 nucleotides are TGTGCCAGCAGCCCGCCCCAGGCGGGAGAACAAAATGAGCAGTTCTTC. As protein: CASSPPQAGEQNEQFF.

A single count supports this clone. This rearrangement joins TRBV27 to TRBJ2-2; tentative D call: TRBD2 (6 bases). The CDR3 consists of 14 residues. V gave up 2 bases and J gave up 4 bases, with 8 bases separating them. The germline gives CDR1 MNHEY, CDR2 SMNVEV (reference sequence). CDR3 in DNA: TGTGCCAGCAGTTTAGGGGGGACCACCGGGGAGCTGTTTTTT. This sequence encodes CASSLGGTTGELFF.

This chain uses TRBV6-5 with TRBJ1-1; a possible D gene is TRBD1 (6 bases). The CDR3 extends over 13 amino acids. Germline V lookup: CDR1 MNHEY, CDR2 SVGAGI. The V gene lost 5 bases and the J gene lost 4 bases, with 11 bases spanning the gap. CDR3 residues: CASSLKGGTEAFF. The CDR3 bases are TGTGCCAGCAGTCTAAAAGGGGGCACTGAAGCTTTCTTT.

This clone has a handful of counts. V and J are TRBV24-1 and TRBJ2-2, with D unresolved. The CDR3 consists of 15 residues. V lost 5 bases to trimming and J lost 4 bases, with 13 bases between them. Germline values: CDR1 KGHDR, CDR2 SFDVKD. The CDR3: CATSAGRWATGELFF. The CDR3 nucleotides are TGTGCCACCAGTGCCGGTCGATGGGCCACCGGGGAGCTGTTTTTT.

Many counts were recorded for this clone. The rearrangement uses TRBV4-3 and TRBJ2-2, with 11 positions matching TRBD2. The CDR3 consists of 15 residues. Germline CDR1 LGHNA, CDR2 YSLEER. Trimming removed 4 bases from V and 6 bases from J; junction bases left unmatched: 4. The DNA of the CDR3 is TGCGCCAGCAGCCTCGTACTAGCGGGAGCCGGGGAGCTGTTTTTT. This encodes CASSLVLAGAGELFF.

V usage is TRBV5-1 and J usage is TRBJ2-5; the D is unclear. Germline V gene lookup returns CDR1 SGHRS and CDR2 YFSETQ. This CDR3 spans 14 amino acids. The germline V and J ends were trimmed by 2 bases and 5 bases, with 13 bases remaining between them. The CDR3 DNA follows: TGCGCCAGCAGCTTTGCCAACCTAGACGAGACCCAGTACTTC. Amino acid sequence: CASSFANLDETQYF.

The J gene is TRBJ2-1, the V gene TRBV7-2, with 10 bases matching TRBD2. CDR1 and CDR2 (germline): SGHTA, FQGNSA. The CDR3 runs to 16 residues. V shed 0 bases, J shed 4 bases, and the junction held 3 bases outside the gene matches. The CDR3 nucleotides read TGTGCCAGCAGCTTAGCGGGAGCGGGGGGGTACAATGAGCAGTTCTTC. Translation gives CASSLAGAGGYNEQFF. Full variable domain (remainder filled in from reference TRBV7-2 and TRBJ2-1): GAGVSQSPSNKVTEKGKDVELRCDPISGHTALYWYRQSLGQGLEFLIYFQGNSAPDKSGLPSDRFSAERTGGSVSTLTIQRTQQEDSAVYLCASSLAGAGGYNEQFFGPGTRLTVL.

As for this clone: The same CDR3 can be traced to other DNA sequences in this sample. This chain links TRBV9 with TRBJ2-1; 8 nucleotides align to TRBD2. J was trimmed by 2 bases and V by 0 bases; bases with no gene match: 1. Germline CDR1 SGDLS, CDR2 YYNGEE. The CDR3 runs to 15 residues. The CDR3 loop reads CASSVGAGAYNEQFF. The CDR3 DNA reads TGTGCCAGCAGCGTAGGAGCGGGAGCCTACAATGAGCAGTTCTTC.

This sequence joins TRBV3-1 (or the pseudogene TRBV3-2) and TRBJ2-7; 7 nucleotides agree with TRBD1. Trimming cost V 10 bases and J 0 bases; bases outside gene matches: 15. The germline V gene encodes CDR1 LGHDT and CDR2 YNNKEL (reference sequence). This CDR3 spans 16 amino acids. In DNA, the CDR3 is TGTGCCACCCGGAAAAGACAGGGCCCGAGCTCCTACGAGCAGTACTTC. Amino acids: CATRKRQGPSSYEQYF.

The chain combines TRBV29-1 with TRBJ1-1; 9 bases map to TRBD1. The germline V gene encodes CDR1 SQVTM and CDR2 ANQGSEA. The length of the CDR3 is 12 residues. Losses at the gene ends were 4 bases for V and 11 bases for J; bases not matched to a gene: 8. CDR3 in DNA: TGCAGCGTTGCGATCACCGGACAGGGGGCTTTCTTT. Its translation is CSVAITGQGAFF. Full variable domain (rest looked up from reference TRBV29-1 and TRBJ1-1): SAVISQKPSRDICQRGTSLTIQCQVDSQVTMMFWYRQQPGQSLTLIATANQGSEATYESGFVIDKFPISRPNLTFSTLTVSNMSPEDSSIYLCSVAITGQGAFFGQGTRLTVV.

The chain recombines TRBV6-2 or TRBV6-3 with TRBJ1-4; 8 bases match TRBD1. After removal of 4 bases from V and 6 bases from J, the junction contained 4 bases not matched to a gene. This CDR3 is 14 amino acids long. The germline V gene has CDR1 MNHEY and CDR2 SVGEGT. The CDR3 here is CASSWTGPDEKLFF. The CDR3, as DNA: TGTGCCAGCAGTTGGACAGGGCCCGATGAAAAACTGTTTTTT.